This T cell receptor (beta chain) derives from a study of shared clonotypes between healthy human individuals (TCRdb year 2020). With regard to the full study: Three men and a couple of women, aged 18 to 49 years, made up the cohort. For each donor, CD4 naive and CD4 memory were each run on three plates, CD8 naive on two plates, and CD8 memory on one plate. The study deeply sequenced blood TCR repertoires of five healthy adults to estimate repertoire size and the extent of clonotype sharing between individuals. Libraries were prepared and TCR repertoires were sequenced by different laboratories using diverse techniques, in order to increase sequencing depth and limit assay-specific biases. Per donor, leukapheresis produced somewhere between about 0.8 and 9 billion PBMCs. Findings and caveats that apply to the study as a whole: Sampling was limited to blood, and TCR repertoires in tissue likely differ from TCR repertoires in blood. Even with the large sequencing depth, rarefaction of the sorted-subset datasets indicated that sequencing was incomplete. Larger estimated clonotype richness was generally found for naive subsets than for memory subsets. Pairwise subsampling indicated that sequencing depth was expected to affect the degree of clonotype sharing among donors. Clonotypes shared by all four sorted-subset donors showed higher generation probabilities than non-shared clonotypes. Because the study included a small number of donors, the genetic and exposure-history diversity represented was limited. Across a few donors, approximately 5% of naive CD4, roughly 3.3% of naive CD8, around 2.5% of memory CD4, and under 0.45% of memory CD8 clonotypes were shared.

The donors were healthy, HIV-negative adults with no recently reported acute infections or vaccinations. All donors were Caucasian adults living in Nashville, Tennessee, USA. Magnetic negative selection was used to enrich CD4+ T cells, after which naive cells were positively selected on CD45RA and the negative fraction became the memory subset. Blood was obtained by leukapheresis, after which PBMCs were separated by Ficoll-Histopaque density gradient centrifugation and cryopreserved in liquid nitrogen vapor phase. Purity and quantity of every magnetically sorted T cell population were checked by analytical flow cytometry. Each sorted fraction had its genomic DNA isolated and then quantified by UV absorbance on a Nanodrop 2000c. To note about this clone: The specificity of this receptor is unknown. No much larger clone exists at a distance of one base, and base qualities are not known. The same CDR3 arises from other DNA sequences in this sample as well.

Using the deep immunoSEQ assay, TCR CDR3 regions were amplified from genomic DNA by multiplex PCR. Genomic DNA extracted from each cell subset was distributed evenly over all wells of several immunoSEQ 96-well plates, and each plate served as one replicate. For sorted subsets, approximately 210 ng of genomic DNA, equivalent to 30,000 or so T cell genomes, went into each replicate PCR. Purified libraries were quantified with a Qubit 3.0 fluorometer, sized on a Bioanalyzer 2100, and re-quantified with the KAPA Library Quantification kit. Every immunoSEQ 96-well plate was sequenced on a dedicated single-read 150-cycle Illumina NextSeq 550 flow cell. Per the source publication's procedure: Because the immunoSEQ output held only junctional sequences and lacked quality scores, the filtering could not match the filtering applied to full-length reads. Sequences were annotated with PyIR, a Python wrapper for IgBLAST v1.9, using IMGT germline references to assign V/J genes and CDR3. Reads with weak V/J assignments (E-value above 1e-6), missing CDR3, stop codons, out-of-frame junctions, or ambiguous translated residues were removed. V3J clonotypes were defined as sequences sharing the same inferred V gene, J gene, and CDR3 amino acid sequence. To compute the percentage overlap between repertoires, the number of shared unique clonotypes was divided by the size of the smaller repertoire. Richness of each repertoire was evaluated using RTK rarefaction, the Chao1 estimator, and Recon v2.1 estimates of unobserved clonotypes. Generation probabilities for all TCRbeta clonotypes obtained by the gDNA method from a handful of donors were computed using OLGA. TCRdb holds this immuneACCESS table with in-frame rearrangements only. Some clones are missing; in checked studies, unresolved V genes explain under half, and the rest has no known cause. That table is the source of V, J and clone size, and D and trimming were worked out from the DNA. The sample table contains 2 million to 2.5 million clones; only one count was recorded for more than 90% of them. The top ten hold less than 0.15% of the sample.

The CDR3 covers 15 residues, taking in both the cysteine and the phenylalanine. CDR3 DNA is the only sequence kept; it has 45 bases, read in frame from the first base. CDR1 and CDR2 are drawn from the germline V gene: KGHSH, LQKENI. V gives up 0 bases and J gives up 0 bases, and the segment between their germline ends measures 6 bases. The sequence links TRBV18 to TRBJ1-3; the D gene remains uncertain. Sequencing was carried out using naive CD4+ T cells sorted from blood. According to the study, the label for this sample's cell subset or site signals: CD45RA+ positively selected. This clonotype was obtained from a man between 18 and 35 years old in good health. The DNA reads TGTGCCAGCTCACCACCCGCCTACTCTGGAAACACCATATATTTT. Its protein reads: CASSPPAYSGNTIYF.